The 14 T cell receptor beta chains below all came from one sample that was sequenced in a study of cytotoxic CD8 clonotypes in ibrutinib-treated CLL. Data came from immunoSEQ multiplex PCR; TCRdb stores just in-frame clones and leaves some out. The table includes about 140,000 clones, approximately 89% detected once. The source material was PBMCs, sampled after 12 months of ibrutinib treatment. The origin of the receptors is a human donor with chronic lymphocytic leukemia.

This sequence joins TRBV20-1 and TRBJ2-7, with D unclear. V dropped 4 bases and J dropped 3 bases, with 7 bases sitting between them. Germline CDR1 DFQATT, CDR2 SNEGSKA (reference sequence). CDR3 length: 11 amino acids. This chain's CDR3 is CSAIRLYEQYF. For the CDR3, the DNA is TGCAGTGCTATTCGTCTCTACGAGCAGTACTTC.

The chain's CDR3 is CASRGGADVYEQYF. In DNA, the CDR3 is TGTGCCAGTAGGGGGGGAGCAGATGTCTACGAGCAGTACTTC. The chain is built from TRBV28 and TRBJ2-7, with D possibly being TRBD2 (7 bases). V was pared by 9 bases and J by 3 bases, with 18 bases between. The CDR3 runs 14 residues. Germline V gene lookup returns CDR1 MDHEN and CDR2 SYDVKM. The full variable domain, its missing parts supplied by reference TRBV28 and TRBJ2-7, is DVKVTQSSRYLVKRTGEKVFLECVQDMDHENMFWYRQDPGLGLRLIYFSYDVKMKEKGDIPEGYSVSREKKERFSLILESASTNQTSMYLCASRGGADVYEQYFGPGTRLTVT.

The gene calls are TRBV10-2 and TRBJ1-2; D remains ambiguous. Deletions cut 0 bases from V and 6 bases from J, with 11 bases between. Per the germline V gene, CDR1 is WSHSY and CDR2 is SAAADI. The CDR3 is made up of 14 amino acids. The CDR3 spells CASSESWSRNGYTF. The CDR3 DNA reads TGCGCCAGCAGTGAGTCGTGGTCTCGGAATGGCTACACCTTC.

The chain combines TRBV5-1 with TRBJ2-7, with a weak D call TRBD2 (6 bases). Trimming left V 6 bases short and J 0 bases short, with 16 bases between. CDR1 and CDR2 from the germline V gene are SGHRS and YFSETQ. This CDR3 comprises 15 residues. CDR3 in amino acids: CASKGIGGLSYEQYF. CDR3 bases: TGCGCCAGCAAGGGAATCGGAGGGCTCTCCTACGAGCAGTACTTC.

This clone has just one count. The CDR3, as DNA: TGTGCCAGCAGTTCCATAAGCAATCAGCCCCAGCATTTT. Amino acid sequence: CASSSISNQPQHF. V is TRBV28 and J is TRBJ1-5; D is ambiguous. CDR3 length: 13 amino acids. V was cut by 4 bases and J by 1 base, with 5 bases left in between. CDR1 MDHEN and CDR2 SYDVKM come from the germline V gene.

J is TRBJ2-1 and V is TRBV28; perhaps TRBD2 as D (6 bases). This CDR3 has 10 residues. V lost 6 bases, J lost 9 bases, and 6 bases lay in between. Germline V gene data show CDR1 as MDHEN and CDR2 as SYDVKM. The CDR3 bases are TGTGCCAGCAGCGGGAGTGAGCAGTTCTTC. It is translated as CASSGSEQFF.

The genes are TRBV7-9 and TRBJ2-7; a weak D match, TRBD1 (5 bases). There are 16 residues in the CDR3. The V gene lost 3 bases and the J gene lost 0 bases, with 15 bases spanning the gap. Germline CDR1 reads SEHNR; CDR2 reads FQNEAQ (reference sequence). The CDR3 region has the DNA TGTGCCAGCAGCTTCCCTCGACAGATTCCCTCCTACGAGCAGTACTTC. Amino acids: CASSFPRQIPSYEQYF.

The V gene is TRBV25-1, the J gene TRBJ2-7, with no clear D. This CDR3 contains 11 residues. V shed 8 bases and J shed 7 bases, with 12 bases lying between them. The germline gives CDR1 MGHDK, CDR2 SYGVNS. This CDR3 is CASGLSWEQYF. The DNA of the CDR3 is TGTGCCAGCGGGCTTTCGTGGGAGCAGTACTTC.

The chain is built from TRBV10-3 and TRBJ2-7; possibly TRBD1 for D (5 bases). CDR3 length equals 13 residues. V shed 6 bases and J shed 2 bases, with 11 bases lying between them. CDR1 ENHRY and CDR2 SYGVKD come from the germline V gene. CDR3 nucleotide sequence: TGTGCCATCAGCTTAGACAGCGCCTACGAGCAGTACTTC. Residues: CAISLDSAYEQYF.

This chain links TRBV19 with TRBJ2-5; D not resolved. The CDR3 totals 13 residues. Per the germline V gene, CDR1 is LNHDA and CDR2 is SQIVND (reference sequence). V gave up 2 bases and J gave up 4 bases, with 8 bases separating them. The CDR3 spells CASSIMSGETQYF. DNA for the CDR3: TGTGCCAGTAGTATAATGTCGGGAGAGACCCAGTACTTC.

The chain links TRBV28 to TRBJ1-5, with a tentative D call TRBD1 (5 bases). Germline loops: CDR1 MDHEN, CDR2 SYDVKM. The CDR3 length is 11 residues. The germline V and J ends were trimmed by 4 bases and 15 bases, with 13 bases remaining between them. CDR3 sequence reads: CASSSPTVAHF. The CDR3 DNA follows: TGTGCCAGCAGTTCCCCGACAGTGGCGCATTTT.

The V gene is TRBV19, the J gene TRBJ1-3, with a tentative D call TRBD1 (6 bases). The V end was cut by 5 bases, the J end by 0 bases, with 17 bases between. This CDR3 is 17 amino acids long. The germline CDR1 and CDR2 sequences are LNHDA and SQIVND (reference sequence). CDR3 in amino acids: CASSLRYQGFSGNTIYF. The DNA for the CDR3 is TGTGCCAGTAGTCTTAGGTACCAGGGGTTCTCTGGAAACACCATATATTTT.

V usage is TRBV11-3 and J usage is TRBJ1-1; D is undetermined. The CDR3 contains 13 residues. The germline V and J ends were trimmed by 3 bases and 3 bases, with 8 bases remaining between them. CDR1 and CDR2 (germline): SGHNT, YENEEA. The CDR3 protein is CASSFSRHTEAFF. As DNA, the CDR3 is TGTGCCAGCAGCTTCAGCAGACACACTGAAGCTTTCTTT.

The chain has TRBV13 and TRBJ2-5, with TRBD1 as a possible D gene (6 bases). V lost 5 bases, J lost 3 bases, and 10 bases lay in between. Germline CDR1 and CDR2: PRHDT and FYEKMQ (reference sequence). The CDR3 covers 13 residues. CDR3 in DNA: TGTGCCAGCAGCCCAAGGACAGAAGAGACCCAGTACTTC. Translating gives CASSPRTEETQYF.